These T cell receptor beta chains were read from a single sample in a study of CD8 T cells in Susac syndrome. TCRdb re-called the immunoSEQ multiplex PCR reads through MiXCR, storing one row per CDR3 protein. In the table there are about 140,000 distinct CDR3 sequences, 95% of which are singletons. Material for sequencing was CD8+ T cells from PBMCs. The receptors here all came from a human donor with Susac syndrome. Both conserved end residues are part of each CDR3. Each record gives: V gene, J gene, clone size, D gene, CDR3 protein, CDR3 DNA. D genes are given only for firm matches. Expanded clones are given a class, and other clones once, few, many or no size at all.

TRBV12-5	TRBJ1-2	-	-	CASGPGDYGYTF	TGTGCTAGTGGTCCAGGGGACTATGGCTACACCTTC
TRBV4-1	TRBJ2-1	-	-	CASSQDRAPIF	TGCGCCAGCAGCCAAGACAGGGCTCCGATCTTC
TRBV6-1	TRBJ1-5	-	TRBD1	CASSTDRVYRNQPQHF	TGTGCCAGCAGTACGGACAGGGTTTATCGCAATCAGCCCCAGCATTTT
TRBV20-1	TRBJ2-2	-	TRBD2	CSAVAGGLNTGELFF	TGCAGTGCTGTAGCGGGAGGGCTGAACACCGGGGAGCTGTTTTTT
TRBV24-1	TRBJ2-2	-	-	CATSDSGNTGELFF	TGTGCCACCAGTGATAGCGGGAACACCGGGGAGCTGTTTTTT
TRBV7-9	TRBJ1-5	-	-	CASSFTEEDNQPQHF	TGTGCCAGCAGCTTCACAGAGGAGGACAATCAGCCCCAGCATTTT
TRBV12-3/TRBV12-4	TRBJ1-5	-	TRBD1	CASSRPRDRGHF	TGTGCCAGCAGCCGACCTAGGGACAGGGGGCATTTT
TRBV28	TRBJ2-1	-	TRBD2	CASSPLNIAGDHNEQFF	TGTGCCAGCAGCCCACTAAACATAGCGGGAGACCACAATGAGCAGTTCTTC
TRBV19	TRBJ1-5	-	-	CASSIARQGTNQPQHF	TGTGCCAGTAGTATAGCGCGGCAGGGGACCAATCAGCCCCAGCATTTT
TRBV11-2	TRBJ2-3	-	-	CASSPAGEDTQYF	TGTGCCAGCAGCCCGGCAGGAGAGGATACGCAGTATTTT
TRBV11-3	TRBJ2-7	-	-	CASSLPWTDEQYF	TGTGCCAGCAGCTTGCCCTGGACAGACGAGCAGTACTTC
TRBV5-6	TRBJ2-3	-	TRBD2	CASSGQREGPTDTQYF	TGTGCCAGCAGCGGACAGCGGGAGGGCCCCACAGATACGCAGTATTTT
TRBV9	TRBJ2-3	few	-	CASSVGNTDTQYF	TGTGCCAGCAGCGTGGGAAACACAGATACGCAGTATTTT
TRBV2	TRBJ1-5	-	-	CASSWGNQPQHF	TGTGCCAGTTCGTGGGGCAATCAGCCCCAGCATTTT
TRBV27	TRBJ2-1	-	TRBD2	CASSFPTGLGYNEQFF	TGTGCCAGCAGTTTCCCCACGGGACTAGGATACAATGAGCAGTTCTTC
TRBV9	TRBJ2-7	-	TRBD2	CASSLGRLAGGYEQYF	TGTGCCAGCAGCCTCGGCCGCCTAGCGGGAGGGTACGAGCAGTACTTC
TRBV9	TRBJ2-3	-	-	CASSGQTDTQYF	TGTGCCAGCAGTGGTCAAACAGATACGCAGTATTTT
TRBV12-3/TRBV12-4	TRBJ2-3	-	-	CASSPRASGSTDTQYF	TGTGCCAGCAGTCCCCGTGCATCCGGGTCTACAGATACGCAGTATTTT
TRBV28	TRBJ2-2	-	-	CAKKRDSHTGELFF	TGTGCCAAAAAACGGGACTCCCACACCGGGGAGCTGTTTTTT
TRBV27	TRBJ2-3	-	TRBD1	CASSARQGAYPDTQYF	TGTGCCAGCAGTGCAAGACAGGGGGCCTACCCAGATACGCAGTATTTT